One sample yielded the 28 T cell receptor beta chains listed below, sequenced in a study of blood T cell repertoires in COVID-19 (dated by TCRdb to 2018 to 2021). Library preparation used the immunoSEQ multiplex PCR assay. The table comes from immuneACCESS by way of TCRdb, which keeps in-frame sequences with V and J called. Part of the clones is missing from these tables; in studies checked, under half for an unresolved V gene and the rest for unknown reasons. For this sample the table gives 150,000 or so clones, of which roughly four fifths were detected only once. The ten largest clones represent 9.5% to 13% of the sample. Sequences were obtained from peripheral blood. The receptors shown here come from an older woman with COVID-19, enrolled during active disease.

A few counts support this clone. This chain joins TRBV25-1 and TRBJ1-1; 7 positions agree with TRBD1. Trimming at V came to 6 bases and at J to 2 bases, leaving 12 bases not matched to a gene. Germline values: CDR1 MGHDK, CDR2 SYGVNS. CDR3 length: 16 amino acids. The CDR3 nucleotides are TGTGCCAGCAGCCTGGGTATTCACAGGGGTAACACTGAAGCTTTCTTT. Translation: CASSLGIHRGNTEAFF.

This clone was recorded once. This sequence joins TRBV3-1 (or the pseudogene TRBV3-2) and TRBJ1-1; 9 nucleotides line up with TRBD1. J was trimmed by 6 bases and V by 0 bases; bases with no gene match: 5. This CDR3 region has 15 residues. Germline CDR1 reads LGHDT; CDR2 reads YNNKEL (reference sequence). The CDR3 DNA sequence: TGTGCCAGCAGCCAAGAGTGGACAGGGGCCGCTGAAGCTTTCTTT. Translating gives CASSQEWTGAAEAFF.

The J gene is TRBJ1-1, the V gene TRBV6-1; 9 bases agree with TRBD1. The V and J ends lost 0 bases and 0 bases, in that order; junction bases with no gene match: 2. The CDR3 totals 16 residues. In germline, CDR1 is MNHNS, CDR2 SASEGT. The CDR3 coding sequence is TGTGCCAGCAGTGAAGCAGGGACAGGGATGAACACTGAAGCTTTCTTT. It specifies CASSEAGTGMNTEAFF.

The CDR3 here is CASSLMTGENEQFF. CDR3 bases: TGCGCCAGCAGCTTGATGACAGGGGAGAATGAGCAGTTCTTC. The rearrangement joins TRBV5-1 to TRBJ2-1; 8 bases fit TRBD1. Germline CDR1 is SGHRS and CDR2 is YFSETQ. Trimming at V came to 1 base and at J to 7 bases, leaving 4 bases not matched to a gene. The CDR3 has 14 amino acids.

V and J are TRBV13 and TRBJ2-2; 7 nucleotides match TRBD1. CDR1 is PRHDT, CDR2 FYEKMQ, per germline (reference sequence). The trim removed 6 bases at V and 4 bases at J, leaving 5 bases unmatched. CDR3 length: 14 residues. The CDR3 here is CASRLQGSTGELFF. In nucleotides, the CDR3 is TGTGCCAGCAGGTTACAGGGGAGCACCGGGGAGCTGTTTTTT.

The sample holds one count of this clone. The chain is built from TRBV6-5 and TRBJ1-1; TRBD1 matches at 8 bases. With 7 bases clipped from V and 1 base from J, the junction kept 8 bases outside the gene matches. The CDR3 sequence is 15 residues long. Germline V gene data show CDR1 as MNHEY and CDR2 as SVGAGI. The CDR3 DNA reads TGTGCCAGCACCGCATCCGGGACAGGGAACACTGAAGCTTTCTTT. Translating gives CASTASGTGNTEAFF.

This clone was seen a single time. The chain couples TRBV5-1 to TRBJ1-2; possible D gene TRBD1, 6 bases. This CDR3 spans 12 amino acids. V shed 2 bases and J shed 6 bases, with 8 bases lying between them. The V gene's germline CDR1 is SGHRS and CDR2 YFSETQ. The CDR3 spells CASSLQGDGYTF. CDR3 DNA sequence: TGCGCCAGCAGCTTACAGGGAGATGGCTACACCTTC.

The chain joins TRBV18 to TRBJ1-1, with 7 bases that match TRBD1. Germline V gene lookup returns CDR1 KGHSH and CDR2 LQKENI. Losses at the gene ends were 5 bases for V and 3 bases for J; bases not matched to a gene: 3. The CDR3 sequence is 13 residues long. The CDR3 loop reads CASSSTGDTEAFF. The CDR3 DNA reads as TGTGCCAGCTCATCTACAGGGGACACTGAAGCTTTCTTT. Drawing the rest from reference TRBV18 and TRBJ1-1, the complete variable domain is NAGVMQNPRHLVRRRGQEARLRCSPMKGHSHVYWYRQLPEEGLKFMVYLQKENIIDESGMPKERFSAEFPKEGPSILRIQQVVRGDSAAYFCASSSTGDTEAFFGQGTRLTVV.

J is TRBJ2-1 and V is TRBV24-1; perhaps TRBD1 as D (6 bases). V lost 4 bases and J 4 bases, leaving 16 bases between the germline ends. The CDR3 length is 16 residues. Germline CDR1 is KGHDR and CDR2 is SFDVKD. The CDR3 loop reads CATSEAGTPEYNEQFF. The CDR3 nucleotides are TGTGCCACCAGTGAGGCCGGGACACCTGAGTACAATGAGCAGTTCTTC.

This chain connects TRBV6-5 to TRBJ1-2, with a possible D match to TRBD1 (5 bases). V lost 6 bases to trimming and J lost 3 bases, with 11 bases between them. Germline V gives CDR1 MNHEY, CDR2 SVGAGI. This CDR3 comprises 13 residues. The chain's CDR3 is CASRKGKDYGYTF. The CDR3 bases are TGTGCCAGCAGGAAGGGGAAAGACTATGGCTACACCTTC.

This chain uses TRBV10-1 with TRBJ2-4; the match to TRBD1 covers 7 bases. The CDR3 consists of 15 residues. Germline V gene data show CDR1 as WNHNN and CDR2 as SYGVQD (reference sequence). Unmatched junction bases numbered 6, after V lost 2 bases and J lost 5 bases. The CDR3 is CASSENRGMENIQYF. The CDR3 DNA follows: TGCGCCAGCAGTGAGAACAGGGGTATGGAAAACATTCAGTACTTC.

The V gene is TRBV12-3 or TRBV12-4, the J gene TRBJ1-2, with TRBD1 identical over 7 bases. V lost 2 bases to trimming and J lost 8 bases; unmatched junction nucleotides: 5. This CDR3 comprises 13 residues. The CDR3 coding sequence is TGTGCCAGCAGTTTAAGTAAGGGGGCCGGCTACACCTTC. Translating gives CASSLSKGAGYTF.

CDR3 in DNA: TGTGCCAGCAGCCTGGTGCGGGACGGCAGACCAAACACTGAAGCTTTCTTT. It yields the protein CASSLVRDGRPNTEAFF. The chain recombines TRBV5-6 with TRBJ1-1, with D perhaps TRBD1 (5 bases). The CDR3 totals 17 residues. V dropped 4 bases and J dropped 2 bases, with 21 bases sitting between them. Germline loops: CDR1 SGHDT, CDR2 YYEEEE.

This sequence joins TRBV5-1 and TRBJ2-2, with 7 bases aligning to TRBD1. Germline CDR1 reads SGHRS; CDR2 reads YFSETQ. V lost 0 bases and J lost 0; bases outside the gene matches: 5. The CDR3 totals 17 residues. CDR3 in amino acids: CASSLARGTANTGELFF. The CDR3 bases are TGCGCCAGCAGCTTGGCCAGGGGGACAGCGAACACCGGGGAGCTGTTTTTT. Together with reference TRBV5-1 and TRBJ2-2, the CDR3 gives the full variable domain: KAGVTQTPRYLIKTRGQQVTLSCSPISGHRSVSWYQQTPGQGLQFLFEYFSETQRNKGNFPGRFSGRQFSNSRSEMNVSTLELGDSALYLCASSLARGTANTGELFFGEGSRLTVL.

The chain has TRBV7-8 and TRBJ1-5; possibly TRBD1 for D (6 bases). The V gene's germline CDR1 is SGHVS and CDR2 FQNEAQ. The CDR3 is 16 residues long. Trimming shortened V by 5 bases and J by 5 bases, and 19 bases separated the two germline ends. CDR3 sequence (DNA): TGTGCCAGCAGCAGACAGGCTCCAATCGCCGATCAGCCCCAGCATTTT. Protein: CASSRQAPIADQPQHF.

This sequence joins TRBV5-6 and TRBJ1-3; 8 bases agree with TRBD1. V was pared by 4 bases and J by 8 bases, with 11 bases of the junction left unmatched. Germline CDR1 is SGHDT and CDR2 is YYEEEE. The CDR3 contains 15 residues. Here the CDR3 DNA reads TGTGCCAGCAGCACGGGACAGGAAAGTGTATACACCATATATTTT. It encodes CASSTGQESVYTIYF.

The chain links TRBV2 to TRBJ2-3; 8 nucleotides line up with TRBD2. Losses at the gene ends were 6 bases for V and 1 base for J; bases not matched to a gene: 3. Germline lookup yields CDR1 SNHLY and CDR2 FYNNEI. The CDR3 has 14 amino acids. CDR3: CASSGRARTDTQYF. In nucleotides, the CDR3 is TGTGCCAGCAGCGGGAGGGCCCGCACAGATACGCAGTATTTT.

V is TRBV11-3 and J is TRBJ2-1, with a possible D match to TRBD1 (6 bases). Germline CDR1 and CDR2: SGHNT and YENEEA. V was trimmed by 5 bases and J by 8 bases, leaving 22 bases between them. The CDR3 consists of 16 residues. The CDR3 reads CASSQMHRDDTHEQFF. The CDR3 DNA follows: TGTGCCAGCAGCCAAATGCACAGGGATGATACTCATGAGCAGTTCTTC.

V and J are TRBV6-5 and TRBJ2-2; D gene uncertain. V gave up 0 bases and J gave up 7 bases, with 12 bases separating them. The CDR3 sequence is 15 residues long. Germline-derived CDR1 and CDR2 are MNHEY and SVGAGI. This chain's CDR3 is CASSYSLAPGGELFF. The CDR3 DNA reads TGTGCCAGCAGTTACTCGTTAGCCCCGGGCGGGGAGCTGTTTTTT.

The chain has TRBV5-6 and TRBJ1-4, with 9 nucleotides matching TRBD1. CDR3 length: 15 residues. The V gene's germline CDR1 is SGHDT and CDR2 YYEEEE. V lost 2 bases, J lost 8 bases, and 7 bases stayed unmatched. The CDR3, as DNA: TGTGCCAGCAGCTTAATCGACAGGGGGGAAGAAAAACTGTTTTTT. It encodes CASSLIDRGEEKLFF. Supplemented by reference TRBV5-6 and TRBJ1-4, the full variable domain reads DAGVTQSPTHLIKTRGQQVTLRCSPKSGHDTVSWYQQALGQGPQFIFQYYEEEERQRGNFPDRFSGHQFPNYSSELNVNALLLGDSALYLCASSLIDRGEEKLFFGSGTQLSVL.

This CDR3 is CASSYIGADSPLHF. CDR3 bases: TGTGCCAGCAGCTATATTGGGGCTGACTCACCCCTCCACTTT. The genes are TRBV6-5 and TRBJ1-6; D might be TRBD1 (5 bases). CDR3 length equals 14 residues. Looked up from germline, CDR1 is MNHEY and CDR2 is SVGAGI. The V gene lost 6 bases and the J gene lost 10 bases, with 16 bases spanning the gap.

The chain is built from TRBV2 and TRBJ1-4; D is ambiguous. The V gene's germline CDR1 is SNHLY and CDR2 FYNNEI. The CDR3 extends over 14 amino acids. The ends were cut back, 0 bases at V and 8 bases at J, with 10 bases in the middle. CDR3 residues: CASSEASSGEKLFF. Written as DNA, the CDR3 is TGTGCCAGCAGTGAAGCCAGCTCGGGGGAAAAACTGTTTTTT.

This clone was picked up one time. This chain connects TRBV7-9 to TRBJ2-3, with D tentatively TRBD1 (5 bases). CDR3 length: 16 amino acids. Germline lookup yields CDR1 SEHNR and CDR2 FQNEAQ (reference sequence). Trimming removed 5 bases at V and 3 bases at J, with 18 bases between. CDR3 amino acids: CASSDRRFPSTDTQYF. As DNA, the CDR3 is TGTGCCAGCAGCGACAGAAGGTTCCCATCTACAGATACGCAGTATTTT.

This clone was found once. This sequence joins TRBV7-6 and TRBJ2-6; no firm D call. Trimming took off 0 bases at V and 4 bases at J, with 7 bases between the two ends. Per the germline V gene, CDR1 is SGHVS and CDR2 is FNYEAQ. The CDR3 loop spans 15 amino acids. This chain's CDR3 is CASSLASSGANVLTF. CDR3 DNA: TGTGCCAGCAGCTTAGCGAGTTCCGGGGCCAACGTCCTGACTTTC.

The chain recombines TRBV6-1 with TRBJ2-2, with D tentatively TRBD2 (5 bases). This CDR3 is 16 amino acids long. Trimming shortened V by 4 bases and J by 1 base, and 13 bases separated the two germline ends. Per germline, CDR1 MNHNS and CDR2 SASEGT. CDR3 nucleotides: TGTGCCAGCAGTGTTGAGGGAGCAGGGAACACCGGGGAGCTGTTTTTT. Its translation: CASSVEGAGNTGELFF.

The rearrangement uses TRBV7-9 and TRBJ1-3, with D hard to call. The CDR3 consists of 16 residues. V gave up 1 base and J gave up 0 bases, with 10 bases separating them. Germline V CDR1 and CDR2: SEHNR, FQNEAQ (reference sequence). The DNA of the CDR3 is TGTGCCAGCAGCTTAGGAGGACTTAGCTCTGGAAACACCATATATTTT. This sequence encodes CASSLGGLSSGNTIYF.

The CDR3 bases are TGTGCCAGTAATACCGGAGTCAGGGGCACAGATACGCAGTATTTT. As protein: CASNTGVRGTDTQYF. This chain joins TRBV19 and TRBJ2-3, with a possible D match to TRBD1 (5 bases). The CDR3 has 15 amino acids. Germline V gene data show CDR1 as LNHDA and CDR2 as SQIVND (reference sequence). Between the trimmed V and J ends, which lost 7 bases and 1 base, there was a span of 15 bases. Filled out from reference TRBV19 and TRBJ2-3, the complete variable domain reads DGGITQSPKYLFRKEGQNVTLSCEQNLNHDAMYWYRQDPGQGLRLIYYSQIVNDFQKGDIAEGYSVSREKKESFPLTVTSAQKNPTAFYLCASNTGVRGTDTQYFGPGTRLTVL.

This chain connects TRBV7-2 to TRBJ1-1; 8 positions agree with TRBD1. Germline V lookup: CDR1 SGHTA, CDR2 FQGNSA. V lost 4 bases to trimming and J lost 0 bases; unmatched junction nucleotides: 13. The length of the CDR3 is 18 residues. The CDR3 coding sequence is TGTGCCAGCAGCTCCCCCCAAGGACAGGGCCTTATGAACACTGAAGCTTTCTTT. It is translated as CASSSPQGQGLMNTEAFF.